These T cell receptor beta chains were read from a single sample in a study of cytomegalovirus exposure and HLA in healthy donors. Only in-frame clones appear in the TCRdb table, and some are missing; sequencing was by immunoSEQ multiplex PCR. The repertoire consists of about 200,000 clones, with roughly 76% occurring once and the leading ten covering 2% to 2.5%. Sequenced: PBMCs. These receptors were collected from a woman aged 25 to 39 in good health and CMV-seropositive. The CDR3 runs from the conserved cysteine through the conserved F or W. D genes are given only for firm matches. Clone sizes are given selectively: once, few, many, or a class where the clone is expanded.

v_gene	d_gene	j_gene	abundance	CDR3nt	CDR3aa
TRBV4-2	TRBD2	TRBJ2-3	NA	TGTGCCACCACCACCCTTAGCGGGAGTGCCTCAGATACGCAGTATTTT	CATTTLSGSASDTQYF
TRBV5-4	NA	TRBJ2-1	NA	TGTGCCACACTACTCCTACAGGAGAATGAGCAGTTCTTC	CATLLLQENEQFF
TRBV11-3	NA	TRBJ2-1	NA	TGTGCCAGCAGCCCAGGGGCTTCCTACAATGAGCAGTTCTTC	CASSPGASYNEQFF
TRBV5-1	NA	TRBJ2-7	NA	TGCGCCAGCAGCTTCGGGTACGAGCAGTACTTC	CASSFGYEQYF
TRBV30	NA	TRBJ2-5	NA	TGTGCCTGGAGAAGGAGCGGACAAGAGACCCAGTACTTC	CAWRRSGQETQYF
TRBV4-1	NA	TRBJ1-2	NA	TGCGCCAGCAGCCAAGGGGGCAGCGTCTATGGCTACACCTTC	CASSQGGSVYGYTF
TRBV27	TRBD1	TRBJ2-1	once	TGTGCCAGCACCCGCTCCCTTACGCGAGGGGGCCGTGAGCAGTTCTTC	CASTRSLTRGGREQFF
TRBV29-1	NA	TRBJ1-1	NA	TGCAGCGTTGTCGCAGTTGAAGCTTTCTTT	CSVVAVEAFF
TRBV6-5	NA	TRBJ2-7	NA	TGTGCCAGCAGCCTACAGGGGAGGAACTACGAGCAGTACTTC	CASSLQGRNYEQYF
TRBV4-3	NA	TRBJ2-3	NA	TGCGCCAGCAGCCAAGAACTGAGCACAGATACGCAGTATTTT	CASSQELSTDTQYF
TRBV30	NA	TRBJ2-1	few	TGTGCCTGTCGGGACTTTAATGGGAATGAGCAGTTCTTC	CACRDFNGNEQFF
TRBV9	NA	TRBJ2-7	NA	TGTGCCAGCAGCGTAGCAGGTTCCGAGCAGTACTTC	CASSVAGSEQYF
TRBV6-5	TRBD2	TRBJ2-7	NA	TGTGCCAGCAGGGGGGGGGACGAGCAGTACTTC	CASRGGDEQYF
TRBV4-2	NA	TRBJ2-5	NA	TGTGCCAGCAGCCAGGGGCACCAAGAGACCCAGTACTTC	CASSQGHQETQYF
TRBV7-2	NA	TRBJ1-4	NA	TGTGCCAGCAGCCCACTCGAGACAGGATCGGGGGGAAAACTGTTTTTT	CASSPLETGSGGKLFF
TRBV6-5	TRBD1	TRBJ1-2	NA	TGTGCCAGCAGTTACAAGAGGGGGCCTGTCTATGGCTACACCTTC	CASSYKRGPVYGYTF
TRBV4-3	NA	TRBJ2-2	NA	TGCGCCAGCAGCCAAGATCCGCGGGCGAACACCGGGGAGCTGTTTTTT	CASSQDPRANTGELFF
TRBV6-5	TRBD2	TRBJ2-1	NA	TGTGCCAGCAGAACCACTAGCGCCCAGTTCGGTGAGCAGTTCTTC	CASRTTSAQFGEQFF
TRBV10-3	TRBD1	TRBJ1-4	NA	TGTGCCATCAGGGGGGACAGAGCTAATGAAAAACTGTTTTTT	CAIRGDRANEKLFF
TRBV4-2	TRBD1	TRBJ2-5	NA	TGTGCCAGCAGCCCTGGGACAGGGGGAGGAGAGACCCAGTACTTC	CASSPGTGGGETQYF
TRBV18	NA	TRBJ1-1	NA	TGTGCCAGCTCACCTCGGGGGAACACTGAAGCTTTCTTT	CASSPRGNTEAFF
TRBV9	NA	TRBJ1-1	NA	TGTGCCAGCAGTCGACAGCCTCAAGAGAACACTGAAGCTTTCTTT	CASSRQPQENTEAFF
TRBV6-6	NA	TRBJ1-1	few	TGTGCCAGCAGTTACTCAGAGCTTAAGAACACTGAAGCTTTCTTT	CASSYSELKNTEAFF
TRBV6-5	NA	TRBJ2-7	NA	TGTGCCAGCAGTTACTCATGGCTAGCGAAGACCGGCGAGCAGTACTTC	CASSYSWLAKTGEQYF
TRBV15	TRBD1	TRBJ2-5	NA	TGTGCCACCAGCAGAGGCAGGGGGCCCCAAGAGACCCAGTACTTC	CATSRGRGPQETQYF
TRBV9	NA	TRBJ2-2	NA	TGTGCCAGCAGCGTCGGGTCTCCGAACACCGGGGAGCTGTTTTTT	CASSVGSPNTGELFF
TRBV6-5	NA	TRBJ2-1	NA	TGTGCCAGCAGTCGGGGGAGCCCCTTCGATGAGCAGTTCTTC	CASSRGSPFDEQFF
TRBV28	NA	TRBJ2-2	once	TGTGCCAGCAGCCTGTTCGGGGGAACCGGGGAGCTGTTTTTT	CASSLFGGTGELFF
TRBV7-7	NA	TRBJ1-3	NA	TGTGCTAGCAGCCCAGAAAAGGGGAACACCATATATTTT	CASSPEKGNTIYF
TRBV29-1	NA	TRBJ1-1	NA	TGCAGCGTTACGGGGAGGACTGGGGTAATGAACACTGAAGCTTTCTTT	CSVTGRTGVMNTEAFF
TRBV28	TRBD1	TRBJ2-1	NA	TGTGCCAGTACCCCGGGACAGGGCTACAATGAGCAGTTCTTC	CASTPGQGYNEQFF
TRBV2	TRBD1	TRBJ1-4	NA	TGTGCCAGCAGCGCCGACAGGGATGATGAAAAACTGTTTTTT	CASSADRDDEKLFF
TRBV6-1	NA	TRBJ2-5	NA	TGTGCCAGCAGTGACTGGGGGCCGGGGGGAGAGACCCAGTACTTC	CASSDWGPGGETQYF
TRBV29-1	TRBD2	TRBJ2-3	NA	TGCAGCGTTCGGGGGGGTAGCACAGATACGCAGTATTTT	CSVRGGSTDTQYF
TRBV30	NA	TRBJ1-3	NA	TGTGCCTGGACGACAGGACTCTCTGGAAACACCATATATTTT	CAWTTGLSGNTIYF
TRBV7-6	NA	TRBJ2-3	NA	TGTGCCAGCAGCCCCTACCGCACAGATACGCAGTATTTT	CASSPYRTDTQYF
TRBV5-5	NA	TRBJ1-5	NA	TGTGCCAGCAGCTTGGCCGTTCGTCAGCCCCAGCATTTT	CASSLAVRQPQHF
TRBV9	TRBD2	TRBJ2-2	once	TGTGCCAGCAGCGATCGACCGGGACTAGCTCCCGGGGAGCTGTTTTTT	CASSDRPGLAPGELFF
TRBV9	NA	TRBJ2-4	NA	TGTGCCACCATTAGGGGGGGGAACATTCAGTACTTC	CATIRGGNIQYF
TRBV6-4	TRBD2	TRBJ2-2	NA	TGTGCCAGCAGTGACTCGAGAGTAGCGGGGTACACCGGGGAGCTGTTTTTT	CASSDSRVAGYTGELFF
TRBV6-5	NA	TRBJ2-3	NA	TGTGCCAGCCGTACGGGTTGGGGCCCCGATACGCAGTATTTT	CASRTGWGPDTQYF
TRBV7-9	TRBD1	TRBJ2-5	NA	TGTGCCAGCAGCCAGCCGACAGGGGGGGTAAACCAAGAGACCCAGTACTTC	CASSQPTGGVNQETQYF